The present T cell receptor beta chain was sequenced within a study of cytomegalovirus exposure and HLA in healthy donors. Study in general: When over 300 donors were genotyped, around 77% of them were found to fall in the Caucasian-associated ancestry cluster. Regarding the study as a whole: In most subjects, TCR beta sequences reportedly gave accurate predictions of HLA-A and HLA-B alleles. Confirmation in vitro established that a few CMV-associated chains were specific for CMV antigens. Several of the most significant clusters were apparently associated with common viral pathogens in a later analysis.

On this clone: The target antigen is unknown.

Primers: 60 Vbeta forward and 13 Jbeta reverse. The protocol was immunoSEQ multiplex PCR, while the TCRdb copy is restricted to in-frame clones and leaves out a portion. The profile shows 150,000 to 200,000 clones, more than 9.5% of them singletons. The CDR3 extends over 14 amino acids. The germline V gene has CDR1 LNHNV and CDR2 YYDKDF (reference sequence). With V trimmed by 4 bases and J by 5 bases, 5 bases remained unmatched. The sequencing input was PBMCs. The receptor's source is a man aged 45-60 years in good health and CMV-seropositive. The gene calls are TRBV15 and TRBJ2-1; 7 nucleotides agree with TRBD2. CDR3 in DNA: TGTGCCACCAGCAAGGACGGGGGGAACAATGAGCAGTTCTTC. Protein sequence: CATSKDGGNNEQFF.